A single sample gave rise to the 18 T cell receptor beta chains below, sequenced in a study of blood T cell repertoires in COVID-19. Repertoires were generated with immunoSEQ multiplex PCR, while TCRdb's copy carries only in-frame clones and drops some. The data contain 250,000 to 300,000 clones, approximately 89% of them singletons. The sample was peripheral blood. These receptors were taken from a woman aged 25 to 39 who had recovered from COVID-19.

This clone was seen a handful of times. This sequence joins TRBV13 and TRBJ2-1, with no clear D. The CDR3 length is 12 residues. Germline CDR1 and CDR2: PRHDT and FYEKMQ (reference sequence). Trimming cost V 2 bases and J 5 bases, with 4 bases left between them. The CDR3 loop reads CASSLTDNEQFF. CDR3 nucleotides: TGTGCCAGCAGCTTAACAGACAATGAGCAGTTCTTC.

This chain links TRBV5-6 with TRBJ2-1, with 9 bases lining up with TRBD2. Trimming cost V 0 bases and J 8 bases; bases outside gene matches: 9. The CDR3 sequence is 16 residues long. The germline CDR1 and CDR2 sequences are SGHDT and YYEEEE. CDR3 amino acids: CASSLVPSGVGDEQFF. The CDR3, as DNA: TGTGCCAGCAGCTTGGTTCCTAGCGGGGTAGGAGATGAGCAGTTCTTC.

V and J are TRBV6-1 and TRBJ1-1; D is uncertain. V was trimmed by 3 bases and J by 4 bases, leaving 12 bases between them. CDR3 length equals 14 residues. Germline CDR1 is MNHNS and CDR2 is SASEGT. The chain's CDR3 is CASSDVGEGTEAFF. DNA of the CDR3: TGTGCCAGCAGTGACGTCGGGGAAGGCACTGAAGCTTTCTTT.

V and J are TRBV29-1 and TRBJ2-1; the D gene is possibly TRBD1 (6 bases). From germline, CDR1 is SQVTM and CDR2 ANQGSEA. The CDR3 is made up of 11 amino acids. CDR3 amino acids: CRTGHYNEQFF. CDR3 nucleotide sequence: TGCAGGACAGGCCACTACAATGAGCAGTTCTTC.

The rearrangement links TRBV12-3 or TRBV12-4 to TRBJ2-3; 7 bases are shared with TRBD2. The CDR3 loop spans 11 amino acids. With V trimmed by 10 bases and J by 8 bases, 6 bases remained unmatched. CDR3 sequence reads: CAILGGGTQYF. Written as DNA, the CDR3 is TGTGCCATCCTCGGCGGGGGTACGCAGTATTTT.

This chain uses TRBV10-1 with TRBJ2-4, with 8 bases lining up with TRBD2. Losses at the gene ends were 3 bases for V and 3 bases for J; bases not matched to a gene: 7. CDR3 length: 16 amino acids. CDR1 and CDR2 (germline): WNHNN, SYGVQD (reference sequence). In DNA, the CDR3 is TGCGCCAGCAGTGAAACTAGCGGAGGTGTCAAAAACATTCAGTACTTC. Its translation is CASSETSGGVKNIQYF.

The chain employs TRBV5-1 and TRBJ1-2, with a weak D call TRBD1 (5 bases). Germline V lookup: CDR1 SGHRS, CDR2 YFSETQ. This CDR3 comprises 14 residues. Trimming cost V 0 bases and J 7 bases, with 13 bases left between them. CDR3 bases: TGCGCCAGCAGCTTGGATGCAGGGCTTACTGGCTACACCTTC. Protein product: CASSLDAGLTGYTF.

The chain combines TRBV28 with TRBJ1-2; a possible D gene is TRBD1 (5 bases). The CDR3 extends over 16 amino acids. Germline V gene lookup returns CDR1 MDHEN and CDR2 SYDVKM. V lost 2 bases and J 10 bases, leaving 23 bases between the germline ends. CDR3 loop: CASSLNRGGSRFVYTF. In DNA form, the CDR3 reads TGTGCCAGCAGTTTAAACCGGGGGGGGAGCCGCTTTGTCTACACCTTC.

The CDR3 DNA follows: TGTGCCAGCAGTGAAATGGCTGGACAGGGAGCGGTCGGTCAGCCCCAGCATTTT. Its translation is CASSEMAGQGAVGQPQHF. V is TRBV2 and J is TRBJ1-5, with 8 positions matching TRBD1. This CDR3 is 18 amino acids long. The V gene's germline CDR1 is SNHLY and CDR2 FYNNEI. V was clipped by 2 bases and J by 6 bases; unmatched bases: 15.

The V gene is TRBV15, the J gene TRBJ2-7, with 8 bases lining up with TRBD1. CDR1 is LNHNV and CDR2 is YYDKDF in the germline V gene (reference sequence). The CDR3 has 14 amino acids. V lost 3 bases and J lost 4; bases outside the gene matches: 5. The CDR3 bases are TGTGCCACCAGCAGCGGACAGGGTGGGTACGAGCAGTACTTC. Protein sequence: CATSSGQGGYEQYF.

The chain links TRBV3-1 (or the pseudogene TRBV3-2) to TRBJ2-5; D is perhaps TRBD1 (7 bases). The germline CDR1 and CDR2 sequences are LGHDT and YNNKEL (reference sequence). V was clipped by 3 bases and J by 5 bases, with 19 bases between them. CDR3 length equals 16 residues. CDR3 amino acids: CASSQGGQILGETQYF. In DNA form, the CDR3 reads TGTGCCAGCAGCCAGGGGGGACAGATTCTGGGGGAGACCCAGTACTTC.

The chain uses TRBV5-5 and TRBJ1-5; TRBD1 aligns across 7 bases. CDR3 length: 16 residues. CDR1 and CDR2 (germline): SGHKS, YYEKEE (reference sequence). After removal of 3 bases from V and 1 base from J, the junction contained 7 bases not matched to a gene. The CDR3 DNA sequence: TGTGCCAGCAGCTGGGGGACAGCCGAGAGCAATCAGCCCCAGCATTTT. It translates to CASSWGTAESNQPQHF.

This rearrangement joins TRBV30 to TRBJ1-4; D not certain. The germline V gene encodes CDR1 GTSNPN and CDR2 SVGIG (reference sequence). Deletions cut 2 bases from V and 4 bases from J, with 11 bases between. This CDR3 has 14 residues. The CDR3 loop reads CAWSPGRFNEKLFF. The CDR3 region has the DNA TGTGCCTGGAGTCCGGGAAGGTTTAATGAAAAACTGTTTTTT.

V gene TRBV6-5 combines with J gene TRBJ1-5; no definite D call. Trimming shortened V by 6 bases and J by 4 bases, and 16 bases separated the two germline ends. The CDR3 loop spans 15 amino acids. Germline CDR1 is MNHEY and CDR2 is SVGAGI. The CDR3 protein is CASSPIYSKNQPQHF. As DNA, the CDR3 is TGTGCCAGCAGCCCAATCTACAGTAAAAATCAGCCCCAGCATTTT.

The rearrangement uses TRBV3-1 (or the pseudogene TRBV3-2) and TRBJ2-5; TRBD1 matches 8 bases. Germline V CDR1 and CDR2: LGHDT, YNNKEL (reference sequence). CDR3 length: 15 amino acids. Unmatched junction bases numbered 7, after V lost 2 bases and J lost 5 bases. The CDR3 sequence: CASSQRQGARETQYF. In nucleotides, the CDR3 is TGTGCCAGCAGCCAAAGGCAGGGGGCGCGGGAGACCCAGTACTTC.

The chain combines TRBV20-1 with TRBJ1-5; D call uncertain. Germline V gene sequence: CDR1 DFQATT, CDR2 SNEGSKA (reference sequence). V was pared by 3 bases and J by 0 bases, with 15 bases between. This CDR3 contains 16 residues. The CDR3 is CSASGLGRTSNQPQHF. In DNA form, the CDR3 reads TGCAGTGCTAGTGGCTTGGGCCGAACTAGCAATCAGCCCCAGCATTTT.

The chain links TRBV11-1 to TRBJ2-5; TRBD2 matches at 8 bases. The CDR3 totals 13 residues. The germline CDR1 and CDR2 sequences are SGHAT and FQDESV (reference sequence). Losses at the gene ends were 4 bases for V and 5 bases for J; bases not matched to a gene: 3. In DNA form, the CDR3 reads TGTGCCAGCAGCTCGGGGGGGCTCGAGACCCAGTACTTC. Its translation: CASSSGGLETQYF.

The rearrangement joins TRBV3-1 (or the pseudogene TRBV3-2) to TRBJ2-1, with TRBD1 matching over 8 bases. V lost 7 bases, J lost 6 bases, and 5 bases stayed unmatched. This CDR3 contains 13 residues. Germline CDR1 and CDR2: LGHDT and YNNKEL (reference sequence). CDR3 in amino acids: CASIRQGSNEQFF. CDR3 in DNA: TGTGCCAGCATAAGACAGGGGTCCAATGAGCAGTTCTTC.